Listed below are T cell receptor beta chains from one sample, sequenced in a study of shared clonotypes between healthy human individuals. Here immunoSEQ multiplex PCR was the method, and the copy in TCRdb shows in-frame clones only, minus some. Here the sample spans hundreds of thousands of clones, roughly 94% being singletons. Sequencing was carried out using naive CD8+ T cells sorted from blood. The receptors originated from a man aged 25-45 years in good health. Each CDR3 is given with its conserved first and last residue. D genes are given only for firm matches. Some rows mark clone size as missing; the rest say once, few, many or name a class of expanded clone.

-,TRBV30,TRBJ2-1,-,TGTGCCTGGAGTGTAGAGGTCTACAATGAGCAGTTCTTC,CAWSVEVYNEQFF
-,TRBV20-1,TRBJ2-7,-,TGCAGTGCTCGGTCTAGCGAGCAGTACTTC,CSARSSEQYF
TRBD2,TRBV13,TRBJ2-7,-,TGTGCCAGCAGCTTAGGGACTAGCGGGAGAGGTGAGCAGTACTTC,CASSLGTSGRGEQYF
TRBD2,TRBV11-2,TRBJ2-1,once,TGTGCCAGCAGCTTAGATTCCCCCCTAGCGGGAGAAGACAATGAGCAGTTCTTC,CASSLDSPLAGEDNEQFF
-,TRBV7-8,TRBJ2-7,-,TGTGCCAGCAGCTTAGCGCCGGCCTACGAGCAGTACTTC,CASSLAPAYEQYF
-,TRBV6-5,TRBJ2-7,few,TGTGCCAGCAGGCTCACATCAGGGGCCTACGAGCAGTACTTC,CASRLTSGAYEQYF
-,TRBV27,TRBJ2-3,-,TGTGCCAGCAGTTCGGGAACAGATACGCAGTATTTT,CASSSGTDTQYF
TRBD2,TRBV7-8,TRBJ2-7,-,TGTGCCAGCAGCTTATCTCCCCGGCTAGCGGGTGAAAGCTCCTACGAGCAGTACTTC,CASSLSPRLAGESSYEQYF
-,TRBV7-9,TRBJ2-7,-,TGTGCCAGCAGCGCACCTAGGACAGATGAATCCTACGAGCAGTACTTC,CASSAPRTDESYEQYF
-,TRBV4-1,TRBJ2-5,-,TGCGCCAGCAGCCAGGAGAGGGGTAGCGGATACCAAGAGACCCAGTACTTC,CASSQERGSGYQETQYF
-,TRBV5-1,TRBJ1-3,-,TGCGCCAGCAGCCTCGCAGAAGCCTCTGGAAACACCATATATTTT,CASSLAEASGNTIYF
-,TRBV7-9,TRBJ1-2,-,TGTGCCAGCAGCCAAACCCGGACAGATGGCTACACCTTC,CASSQTRTDGYTF
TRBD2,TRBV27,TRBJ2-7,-,TGTGCCAGCAGTTTGACTAGCGGGACCCTATACGAGCAGTACTTC,CASSLTSGTLYEQYF
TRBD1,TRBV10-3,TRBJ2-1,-,TGTGCCATCAGTGACCCCGGGACAGGGGGACCAGGTGAGCAGTTCTTC,CAISDPGTGGPGEQFF
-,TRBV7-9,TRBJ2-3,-,TGTGCCAGCAGCGAAAGCTCAGATACGCAGTATTTT,CASSESSDTQYF
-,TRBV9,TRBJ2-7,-,TGTGCCAGCAGCAGGAATACCTACGAGCAGTACTTC,CASSRNTYEQYF
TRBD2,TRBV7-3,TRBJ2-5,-,TGTGCCAGCAGCCGGGGGACTAGCGGGGTTCAAGAGACCCAGTACTTC,CASSRGTSGVQETQYF
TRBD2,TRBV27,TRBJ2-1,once,TGTGCCAGCAGTTTATCGCCGCAACTAGCGGGAACCTACAATGAGCAGTTCTTC,CASSLSPQLAGTYNEQFF
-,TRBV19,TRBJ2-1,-,TGTGCCAGTAGTATAGCTGAATACAATGAGCAGTTCTTC,CASSIAEYNEQFF
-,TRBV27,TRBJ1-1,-,TGTGCCAGCAGTTTTCTTATAGGGGACACTGAAGCTTTCTTT,CASSFLIGDTEAFF
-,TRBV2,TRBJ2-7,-,TGTGCCAGCAGTGAAGGCCCAGGGGCGGTGCATCACGAGCAGTACTTC,CASSEGPGAVHHEQYF
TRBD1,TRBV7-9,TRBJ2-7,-,TGTGCCAGCAGCTTGGAGGACCGGGGGAGACAGGGGGAATCCTACGAGCAGTACTTC,CASSLEDRGRQGESYEQYF
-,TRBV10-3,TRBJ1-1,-,TGTGCCATCAGTGTATATCCGGAGGCTGGGTACACTGAAGCTTTCTTT,CAISVYPEAGYTEAFF
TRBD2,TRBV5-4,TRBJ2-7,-,TGTGCCAGCAGCTTGGGTATAGCGGGAGCCTACGAGCAGTACTTC,CASSLGIAGAYEQYF
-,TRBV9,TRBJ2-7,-,TGTGCCAGCAGCGTAGGGTGGGCTAGCGAGCAGTACTTC,CASSVGWASEQYF
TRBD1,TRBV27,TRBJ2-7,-,TGTGCCAGCAGTTCGGGACAGGGGACAAGAGAGCAGTACTTC,CASSSGQGTREQYF
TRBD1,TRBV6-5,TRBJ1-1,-,TGTGCCAGCAGTTACGGGACAGGGAACACTGAAGCTTTCTTT,CASSYGTGNTEAFF
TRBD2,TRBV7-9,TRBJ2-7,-,TGTGCCAGCAGCTCCATAGCGGGAGGCTACGAGCAGTACTTC,CASSSIAGGYEQYF
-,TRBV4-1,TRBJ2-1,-,TGCGCCAGCAGCCAAGGCCCAGGAGGACGCCCCTACAATGAGCAGTTCTTC,CASSQGPGGRPYNEQFF
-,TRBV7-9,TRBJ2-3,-,TGTGCCAGCAGCCTCACAGAGGCAGCTAGCACAGATACGCAGTATTTT,CASSLTEAASTDTQYF
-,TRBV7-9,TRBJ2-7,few,TGTGCCAGCAGCCCTAACCCTTACGAGCAGTACTTC,CASSPNPYEQYF
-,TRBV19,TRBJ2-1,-,TGTGCCAGTAGCCCGGCCGGCGGGGAGAATGAGCAGTTCTTC,CASSPAGGENEQFF
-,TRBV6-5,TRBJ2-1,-,TGTGCCAGCAGGGGGACCCAATACAATGAGCAGTTCTTC,CASRGTQYNEQFF
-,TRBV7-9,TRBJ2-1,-,TGTGCCAGCAGCACGGGGGACAATGAGCAGTTCTTC,CASSTGDNEQFF
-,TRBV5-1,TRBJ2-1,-,TGCGCCAGCACCAACAGGGATTTCCCCCCCAATGAGCAGTTCTTC,CASTNRDFPPNEQFF
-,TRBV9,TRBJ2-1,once,TGTGCCAGCAGCGGACCTCGGGGAGGAGTGGCCTACAATGAGCAGTTCTTC,CASSGPRGGVAYNEQFF
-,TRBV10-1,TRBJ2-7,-,TGCGCCAGCAGTGAGTCTCGTGGGGGGAAAGGGGGCGTCTTGGAGCAGTACTTC,CASSESRGGKGGVLEQYF
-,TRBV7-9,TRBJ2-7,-,TGTGCCAGCAGGGAAGCAGGGGCTGGGGAGCAGTACTTC,CASREAGAGEQYF
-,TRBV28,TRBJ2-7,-,TGTGCCAGCAGCTCGAGGGACCCGACAAAGATGGGATATTACGAGCAGTACTTC,CASSSRDPTKMGYYEQYF
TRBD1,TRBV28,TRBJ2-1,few,TGTGCCAGCACCCTGAAATCGGGACAGGCAAAATACAATGAGCAGTTCTTC,CASTLKSGQAKYNEQFF
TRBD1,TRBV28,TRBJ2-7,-,TGTGCGTCGACAGGGTTTGGCTACGAGCAGTACTTC,CASTGFGYEQYF
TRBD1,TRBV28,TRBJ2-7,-,TGTGCCAGCAGTCCCATGACAGGGGACGGCGAGCAGTACTTC,CASSPMTGDGEQYF
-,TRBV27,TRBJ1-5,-,TGTGCCAGCAGTCCCCTTACCCCCCGAGGGGCGCAGCCCCAGCATTTT,CASSPLTPRGAQPQHF
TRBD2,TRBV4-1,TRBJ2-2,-,TGCGCCAGCTCACTAGCGGGAATTATCGGGGAGCTGTTTTTT,CASSLAGIIGELFF